Reported below is one T cell receptor beta chain. The sample originates from a study of blood T cell repertoires in COVID-19. The protocol was immunoSEQ multiplex PCR, while the TCRdb copy is restricted to in-frame clones and leaves out a portion. There are around 87,000 clones in the sample; around 89% occur only once, and over 7% lies in the top ten. The CDR3 sequence is 18 residues long. Germline V lookup: CDR1 LGHDT, CDR2 YNNKEL (reference sequence). J gave up 7 bases and V 0 bases, and 16 bases lay outside the gene matches. The sample comprised peripheral blood. The chain uses TRBV3-1 (or the pseudogene TRBV3-2) and TRBJ1-2, with 8 bases that match TRBD1. The TCR sequence derives from a man aged 50 to 60 with acute or convalescent COVID-19. The DNA of the CDR3 is TGTGCCAGCAGCCAAGAAACAGGGACAGGTAGAGTCTTAGGTGGCTACACCTTC. Its protein product is CASSQETGTGRVLGGYTF.